This section outlines one T cell receptor (beta chain) sequence together with its context. What it binds is unknown. The CDR3 contains 14 residues. The germline V gene encodes CDR1 MNHEY and CDR2 SVGAGI. V was cut by 4 bases and J by 5 bases, with 12 bases left in between. These data come from a study of cytomegalovirus exposure and HLA in healthy donors. General study results and limits: It was reported that the classifier diagnosed cytomegalovirus status with high specificity and sensitivity in both the original and validation cohorts. In vitro assays verified that a few CMV-associated chains recognized CMV antigens specifically.

Some clones are missing from TCRdb's copy, which holds only in-frame ones; the method was immunoSEQ multiplex PCR. The sample has approximately 270,000 clones, nearly 90% seen once. The receptor was isolated from a woman younger than 35 in good health and CMV-seronegative. The chain uses TRBV6-5 and TRBJ1-3; possible D gene TRBD1, 5 bases. The material sequenced was PBMCs. The CDR3 is CASSFQGRRNTIYF. The CDR3, as DNA: TGTGCCAGCAGTTTCCAGGGAAGAAGAAACACCATATATTTT.